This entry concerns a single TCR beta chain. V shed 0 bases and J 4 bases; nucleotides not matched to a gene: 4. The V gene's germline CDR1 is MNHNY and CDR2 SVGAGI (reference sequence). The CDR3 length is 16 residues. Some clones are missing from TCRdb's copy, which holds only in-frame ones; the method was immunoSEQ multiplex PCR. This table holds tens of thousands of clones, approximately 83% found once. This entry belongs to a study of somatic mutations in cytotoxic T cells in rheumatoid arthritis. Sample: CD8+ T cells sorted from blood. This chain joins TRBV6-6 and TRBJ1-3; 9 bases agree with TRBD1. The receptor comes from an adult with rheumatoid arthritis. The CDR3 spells CASSYSQGAAGNTIYF. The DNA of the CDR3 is TGTGCCAGCAGTTACTCACAGGGGGCCGCCGGAAACACCATATATTTT.